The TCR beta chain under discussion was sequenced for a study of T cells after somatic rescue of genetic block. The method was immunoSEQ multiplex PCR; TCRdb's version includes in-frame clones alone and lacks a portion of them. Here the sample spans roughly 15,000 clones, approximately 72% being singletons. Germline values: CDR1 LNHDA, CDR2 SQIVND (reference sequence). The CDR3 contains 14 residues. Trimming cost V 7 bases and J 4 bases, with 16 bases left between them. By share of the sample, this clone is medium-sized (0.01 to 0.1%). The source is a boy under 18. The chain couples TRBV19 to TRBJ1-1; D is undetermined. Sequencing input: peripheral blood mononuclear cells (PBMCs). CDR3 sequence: CASTHGAGTTEAFF. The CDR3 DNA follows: TGTGCCAGTACCCACGGTGCTGGAACCACTGAAGCTTTCTTT.